This TCR beta chain is drawn from a study of cytomegalovirus exposure and HLA in healthy donors. Regarding the study as a whole: As was reported, the classifier diagnosed cytomegalovirus status with high specificity and sensitivity. There were over 150 TCR beta chains listed as cytomegalovirus-associated.

The donors were members of the 120-subject validation cohort (separate from the approximately 650-subject first cohort). Only in-frame clones appear in the TCRdb table, and some are missing; sequencing was by immunoSEQ multiplex PCR. This repertoire shows 85,000 to 130,000 clones, about 88% found once; its top ten account for about 1.8%. Note on this clone: The antigen remains undetermined.

The source of this sequence is a woman younger than 35 in good health and CMV-seropositive. The source material was PBMCs.

CDR3: CASSLAGRNTEAFF. DNA for the CDR3: TGTGCCAGCAGCTTAGCTGGGAGGAACACTGAAGCTTTCTTT. V is TRBV7-2 and J is TRBJ1-1, with no clear D. The CDR3 loop spans 14 amino acids. CDR1 SGHTA and CDR2 FQGNSA come from the germline V gene. The V gene lost 0 bases and the J gene lost 1 base, with 6 bases spanning the gap.